The entry below describes one TCR beta chain. Its antigen remains unidentified. This entry belongs to a study of STAT5B mutations in CD4+ large granular lymphocyte leukemia. Findings and limits, study-wide: Patient CD4-sorted repertoires looked more clonal than healthy CD4+ repertoires, even without putative leukemic clones.

The V gene's germline CDR1 is SGHTA and CDR2 FQGTGA. The CDR3 has 15 amino acids. Losses at the gene ends were 5 bases for V and 2 bases for J; bases not matched to a gene: 1. Sequenced by immunoSEQ multiplex PCR; TCRdb stores in-frame clones only, minus some. Seen here are 30,000 to 35,000 clones, roughly 79% observed once, and the top ten hold 3.5% to 5%. The gene calls are TRBV7-3 and TRBJ2-1; 12 bases are a match to TRBD2. The sequence was collected from a human donor in good health. The sequencing input was CD4+ T cells from blood buffy coats. The CDR3 nucleotides are TGTGCCAGCAGCCGACTAGCGGGGGCCTACAATGAGCAGTTCTTC. Its protein product is CASSRLAGAYNEQFF.